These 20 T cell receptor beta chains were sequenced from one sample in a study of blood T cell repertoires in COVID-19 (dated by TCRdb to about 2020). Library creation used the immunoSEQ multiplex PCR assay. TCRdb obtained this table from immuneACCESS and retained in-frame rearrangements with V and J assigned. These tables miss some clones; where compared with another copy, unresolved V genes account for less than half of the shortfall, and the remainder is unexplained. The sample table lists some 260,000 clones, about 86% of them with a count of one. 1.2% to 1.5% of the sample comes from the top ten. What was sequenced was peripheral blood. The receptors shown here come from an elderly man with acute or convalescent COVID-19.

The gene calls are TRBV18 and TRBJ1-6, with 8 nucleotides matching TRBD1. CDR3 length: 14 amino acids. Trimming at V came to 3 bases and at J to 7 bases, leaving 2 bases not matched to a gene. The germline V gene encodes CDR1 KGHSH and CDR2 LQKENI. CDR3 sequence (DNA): TGTGCCAGCTCACCTGACAGGGGAAATTCACCCCTCCACTTT. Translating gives CASSPDRGNSPLHF.

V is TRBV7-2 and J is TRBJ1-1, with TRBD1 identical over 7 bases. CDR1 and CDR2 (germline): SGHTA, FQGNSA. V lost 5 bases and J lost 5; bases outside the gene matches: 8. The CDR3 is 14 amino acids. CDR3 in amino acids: CASSPQAQGTEAFF. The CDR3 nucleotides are TGTGCCAGCAGCCCCCAGGCACAGGGGACTGAAGCTTTCTTT.

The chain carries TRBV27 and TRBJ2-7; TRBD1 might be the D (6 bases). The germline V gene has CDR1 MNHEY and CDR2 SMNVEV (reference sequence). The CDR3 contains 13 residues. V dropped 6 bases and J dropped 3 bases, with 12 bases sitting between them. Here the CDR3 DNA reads TGTGCCAGCAGAAGACAGGTGAACTACGAGCAGTACTTC. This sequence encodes CASRRQVNYEQYF.

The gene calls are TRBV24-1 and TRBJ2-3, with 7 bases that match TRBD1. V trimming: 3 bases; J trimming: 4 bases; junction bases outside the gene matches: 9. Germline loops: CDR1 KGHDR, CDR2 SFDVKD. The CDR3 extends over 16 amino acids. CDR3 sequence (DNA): TGTGCCACCAGTGATCCCCTGGACAGGACCCCAGATACGCAGTATTTT. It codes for CATSDPLDRTPDTQYF.

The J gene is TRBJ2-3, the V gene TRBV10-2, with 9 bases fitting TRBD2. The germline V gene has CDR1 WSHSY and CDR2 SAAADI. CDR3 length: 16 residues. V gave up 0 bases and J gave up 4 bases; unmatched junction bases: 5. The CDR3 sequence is CASSESGAGGSDTQYF. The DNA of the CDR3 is TGCGCCAGCAGTGAGTCGGGAGCGGGGGGCTCAGATACGCAGTATTTT.

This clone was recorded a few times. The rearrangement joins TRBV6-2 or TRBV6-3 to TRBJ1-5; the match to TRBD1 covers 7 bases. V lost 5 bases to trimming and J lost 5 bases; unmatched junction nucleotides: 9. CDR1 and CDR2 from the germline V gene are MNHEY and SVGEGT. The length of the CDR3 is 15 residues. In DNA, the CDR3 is TGTGCCAGCAGTGACCCAGGGGGAGAACATCAGCCCCAGCATTTT. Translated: CASSDPGGEHQPQHF.

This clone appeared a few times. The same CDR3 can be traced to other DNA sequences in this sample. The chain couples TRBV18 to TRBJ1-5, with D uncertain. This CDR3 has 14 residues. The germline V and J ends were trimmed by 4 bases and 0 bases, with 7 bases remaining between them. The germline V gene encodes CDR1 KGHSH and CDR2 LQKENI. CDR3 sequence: CASSLQDSNQPQHF. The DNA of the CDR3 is TGTGCCAGCTCACTGCAGGATAGCAATCAGCCCCAGCATTTT.

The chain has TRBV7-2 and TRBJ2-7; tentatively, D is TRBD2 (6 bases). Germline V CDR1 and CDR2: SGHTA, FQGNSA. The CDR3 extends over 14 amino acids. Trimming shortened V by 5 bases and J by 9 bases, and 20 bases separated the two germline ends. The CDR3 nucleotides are TGTGCCAGCAGCCCCGGGGAGGTCCTACTTCCGCAGTACTTC. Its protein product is CASSPGEVLLPQYF.

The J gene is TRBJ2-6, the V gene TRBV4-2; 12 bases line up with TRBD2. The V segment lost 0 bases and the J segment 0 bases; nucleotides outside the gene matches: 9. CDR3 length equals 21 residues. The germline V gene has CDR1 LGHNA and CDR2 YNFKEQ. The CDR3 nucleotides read TGTGCCAGCAGCCAAGATCGGCTAGCGGGGGGGGTTAGCTCTGGGGCCAACGTCCTGACTTTC. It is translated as CASSQDRLAGGVSSGANVLTF.

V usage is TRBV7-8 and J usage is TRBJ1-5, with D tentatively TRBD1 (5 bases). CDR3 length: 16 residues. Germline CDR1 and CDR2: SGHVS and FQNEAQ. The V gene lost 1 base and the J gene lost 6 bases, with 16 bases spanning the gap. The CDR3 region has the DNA TGTGCCAGCAGCTTAGGGCTCAGGGTAATAGGTCAGCCCCAGCATTTT. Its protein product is CASSLGLRVIGQPQHF.

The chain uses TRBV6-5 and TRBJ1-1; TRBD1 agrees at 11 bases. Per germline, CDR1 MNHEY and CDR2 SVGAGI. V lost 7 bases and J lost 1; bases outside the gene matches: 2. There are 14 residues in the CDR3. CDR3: CASTGQGANTEAFF. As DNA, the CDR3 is TGTGCCAGCACCGGACAGGGGGCGAACACTGAAGCTTTCTTT.

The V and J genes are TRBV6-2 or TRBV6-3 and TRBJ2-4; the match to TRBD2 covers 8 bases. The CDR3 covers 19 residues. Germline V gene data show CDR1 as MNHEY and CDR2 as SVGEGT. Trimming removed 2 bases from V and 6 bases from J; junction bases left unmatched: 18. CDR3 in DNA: TGTGCCAGCAGTTACGGCGGGATTGGCGGGAGGAGGGAGAGAAACATTCAGTACTTC. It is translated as CASSYGGIGGRRERNIQYF.

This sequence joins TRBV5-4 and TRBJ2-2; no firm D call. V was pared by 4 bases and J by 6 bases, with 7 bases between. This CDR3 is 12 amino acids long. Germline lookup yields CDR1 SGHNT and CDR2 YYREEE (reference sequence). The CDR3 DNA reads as TGTGCCAGCAGCCTAGGCTCCGGGGAGCTGTTTTTT. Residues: CASSLGSGELFF.

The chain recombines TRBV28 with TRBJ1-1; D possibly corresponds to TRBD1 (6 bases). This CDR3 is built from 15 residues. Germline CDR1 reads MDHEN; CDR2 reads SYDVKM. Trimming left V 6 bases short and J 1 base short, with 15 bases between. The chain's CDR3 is CASRRHRDKNTEAFF. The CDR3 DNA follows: TGTGCCAGCAGACGCCACCGGGACAAGAACACTGAAGCTTTCTTT. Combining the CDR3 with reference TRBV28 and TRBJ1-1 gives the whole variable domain DVKVTQSSRYLVKRTGEKVFLECVQDMDHENMFWYRQDPGLGLRLIYFSYDVKMKEKGDIPEGYSVSREKKERFSLILESASTNQTSMYLCASRRHRDKNTEAFFGQGTRLTVV.

CDR3 coding DNA: TGTGCCAGCAGCCCTAGAGGACAGGGGGTAGGCAATGAGCAGTTCTTC. It yields the protein CASSPRGQGVGNEQFF. The rearrangement links TRBV11-2 to TRBJ2-1, with 10 bases matching TRBD1. The CDR3 contains 16 residues. Germline V gene lookup returns CDR1 SGHAT and CDR2 FQNNGV. After removal of 5 bases from V and 6 bases from J, the junction contained 10 bases not matched to a gene.

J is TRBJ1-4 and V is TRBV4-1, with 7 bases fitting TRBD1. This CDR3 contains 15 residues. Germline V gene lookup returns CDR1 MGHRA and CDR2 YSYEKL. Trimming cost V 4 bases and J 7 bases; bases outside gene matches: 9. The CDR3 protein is CASSRTGEPFEKLFF. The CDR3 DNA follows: TGCGCCAGCAGCCGAACAGGGGAACCTTTTGAAAAACTGTTTTTT.

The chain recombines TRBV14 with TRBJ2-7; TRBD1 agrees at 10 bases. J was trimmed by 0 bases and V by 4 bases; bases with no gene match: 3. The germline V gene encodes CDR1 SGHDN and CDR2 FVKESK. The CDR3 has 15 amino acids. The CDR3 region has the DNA TGTGCCAGCAGCCCTTGGACAGGGGGCTCCTACGAGCAGTACTTC. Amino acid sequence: CASSPWTGGSYEQYF.

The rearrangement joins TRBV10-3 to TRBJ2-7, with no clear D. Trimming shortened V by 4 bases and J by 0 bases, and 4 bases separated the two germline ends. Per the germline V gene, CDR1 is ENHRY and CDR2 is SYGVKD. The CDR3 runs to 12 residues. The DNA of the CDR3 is TGTGCCATCAGTGGAGGCTCCTACGAGCAGTACTTC. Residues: CAISGGSYEQYF.

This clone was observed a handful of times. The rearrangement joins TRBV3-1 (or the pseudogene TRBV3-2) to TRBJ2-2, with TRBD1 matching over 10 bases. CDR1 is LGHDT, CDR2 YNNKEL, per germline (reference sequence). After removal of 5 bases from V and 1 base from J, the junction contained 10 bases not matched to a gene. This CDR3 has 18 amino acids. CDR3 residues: CASSYRIGTGENTGELFF. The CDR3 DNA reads TGTGCCAGCAGCTACCGCATTGGGACAGGGGAGAACACCGGGGAGCTGTTTTTT.

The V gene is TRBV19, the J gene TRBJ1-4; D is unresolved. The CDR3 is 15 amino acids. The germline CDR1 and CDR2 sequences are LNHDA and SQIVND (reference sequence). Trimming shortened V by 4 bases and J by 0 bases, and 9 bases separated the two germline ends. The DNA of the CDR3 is TGTGCCAGTAGTAAACTTGGAGCAACTAATGAAAAACTGTTTTTT. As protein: CASSKLGATNEKLFF.